The text below deals with one T cell receptor beta chain. Its antigen remains unknown. In the ViraFEST assay, antigen-specific CD4+ clonotypes were identified by expansion after peptide-pool stimulation. Upon completion of more than eight days in culture, CD4+ T cells were isolated. Two-dose vaccination with either BNT162b2 or mRNA-1273 was given to the participants. IL-2 medium was substituted for half the medium on days 3 and 7. This record comes from a study of vaccination effects on CD4 cells after COVID-19. Only in-frame clones appear in the TCRdb table, and some are missing; sequencing was by immunoSEQ multiplex PCR. The top ten hold over 0.95% of the sample, which has tens of thousands of clones, under 80% seen once. V was pared by 1 base and J by 5 bases, with 14 bases between. This CDR3 spans 15 amino acids. CDR1 and CDR2 (germline): SEHNR, FQNEAQ (reference sequence).

The sample here was CD4+ T cells from PBMCs cultured with HCoV-OC43 spike peptides, taken after COVID-19 vaccination. As for subset: HCoV-OC43 spike overlapping peptide pool stimulation. This TCR came from a human donor who received a COVID-19 vaccine. J is TRBJ1-1 and V is TRBV7-9; a possible D gene is TRBD1 (5 bases). CDR3 sequence reads: CASSLGGTGETEAFF. The DNA for the CDR3 is TGTGCCAGCAGCTTAGGGGGGACTGGGGAGACTGAAGCTTTCTTT.